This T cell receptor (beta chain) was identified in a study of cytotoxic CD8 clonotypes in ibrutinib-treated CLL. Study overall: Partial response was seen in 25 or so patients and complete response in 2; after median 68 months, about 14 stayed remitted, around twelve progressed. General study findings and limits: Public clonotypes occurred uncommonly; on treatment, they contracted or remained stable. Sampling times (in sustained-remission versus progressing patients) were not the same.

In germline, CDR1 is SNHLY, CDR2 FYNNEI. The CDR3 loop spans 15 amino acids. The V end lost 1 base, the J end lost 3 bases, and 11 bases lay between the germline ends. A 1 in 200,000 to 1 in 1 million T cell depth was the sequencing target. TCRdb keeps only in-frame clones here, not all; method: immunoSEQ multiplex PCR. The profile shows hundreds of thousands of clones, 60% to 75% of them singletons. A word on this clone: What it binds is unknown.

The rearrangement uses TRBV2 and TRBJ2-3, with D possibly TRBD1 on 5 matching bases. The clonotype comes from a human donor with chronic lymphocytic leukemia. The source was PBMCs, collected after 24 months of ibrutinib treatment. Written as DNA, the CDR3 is TGTGCCAGCAGTGAAGGTGGGGCTCGAACAGATACGCAGTATTTT. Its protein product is CASSEGGARTDTQYF.